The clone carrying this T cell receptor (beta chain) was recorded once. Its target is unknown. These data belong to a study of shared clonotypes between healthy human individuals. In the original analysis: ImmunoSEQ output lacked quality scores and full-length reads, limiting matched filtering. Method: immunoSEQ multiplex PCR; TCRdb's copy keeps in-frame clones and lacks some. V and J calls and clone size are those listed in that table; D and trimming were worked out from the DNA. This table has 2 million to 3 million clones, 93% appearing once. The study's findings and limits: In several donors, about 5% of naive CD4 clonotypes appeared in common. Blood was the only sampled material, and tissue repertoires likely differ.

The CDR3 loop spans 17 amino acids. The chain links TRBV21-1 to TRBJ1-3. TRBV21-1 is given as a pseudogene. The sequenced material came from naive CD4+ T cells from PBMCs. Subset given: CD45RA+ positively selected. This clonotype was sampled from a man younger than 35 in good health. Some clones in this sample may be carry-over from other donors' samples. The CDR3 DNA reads TGTGCCAGCAGCAAGGGGTTCGGGGGCTCGAAGGGAAACACCATATATTTT. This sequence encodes CASSKGFGGSKGNTIYF.